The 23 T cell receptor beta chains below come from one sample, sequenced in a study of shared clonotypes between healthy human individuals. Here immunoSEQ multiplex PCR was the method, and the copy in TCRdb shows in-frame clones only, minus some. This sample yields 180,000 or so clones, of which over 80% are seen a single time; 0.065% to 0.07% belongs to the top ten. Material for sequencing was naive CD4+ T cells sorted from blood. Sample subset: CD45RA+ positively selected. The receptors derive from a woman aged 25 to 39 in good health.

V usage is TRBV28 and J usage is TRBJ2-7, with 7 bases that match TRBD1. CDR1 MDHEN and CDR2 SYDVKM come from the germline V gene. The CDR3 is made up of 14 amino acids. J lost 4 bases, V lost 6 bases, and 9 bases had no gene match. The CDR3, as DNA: TGTGCCAGCAGCGACAGGGCCCCACCTTACGAGCAGTACTTC. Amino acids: CASSDRAPPYEQYF. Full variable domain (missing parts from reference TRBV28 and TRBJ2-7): DVKVTQSSRYLVKRTGEKVFLECVQDMDHENMFWYRQDPGLGLRLIYFSYDVKMKEKGDIPEGYSVSREKKERFSLILESASTNQTSMYLCASSDRAPPYEQYFGPGTRLTVT.

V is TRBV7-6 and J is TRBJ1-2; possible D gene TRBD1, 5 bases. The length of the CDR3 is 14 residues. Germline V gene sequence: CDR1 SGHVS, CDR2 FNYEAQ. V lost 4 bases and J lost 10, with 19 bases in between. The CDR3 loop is CASSWGGTERDYTF. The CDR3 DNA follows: TGTGCCAGCAGCTGGGGGGGAACGGAAAGGGACTACACCTTC.

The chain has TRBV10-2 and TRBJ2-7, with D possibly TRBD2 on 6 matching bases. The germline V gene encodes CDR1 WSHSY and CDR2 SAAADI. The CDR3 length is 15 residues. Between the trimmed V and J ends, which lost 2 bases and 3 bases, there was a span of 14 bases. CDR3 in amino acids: CASSEPGTGIYEQYF. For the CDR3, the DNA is TGCGCCAGCAGTGAGCCGGGGACTGGGATCTACGAGCAGTACTTC.

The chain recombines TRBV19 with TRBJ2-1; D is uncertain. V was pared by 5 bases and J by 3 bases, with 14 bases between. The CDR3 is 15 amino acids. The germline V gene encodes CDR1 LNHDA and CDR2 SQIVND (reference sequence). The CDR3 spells CASSPARINYNEQFF. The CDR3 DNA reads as TGTGCCAGTAGTCCTGCCCGAATAAACTACAATGAGCAGTTCTTC.

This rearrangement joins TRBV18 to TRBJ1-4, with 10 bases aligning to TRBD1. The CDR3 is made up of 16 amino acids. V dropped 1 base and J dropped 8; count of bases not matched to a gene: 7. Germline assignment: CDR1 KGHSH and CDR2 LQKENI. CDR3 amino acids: CASSPLKGQGNEKLFF. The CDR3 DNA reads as TGTGCCAGCTCACCACTTAAGGGACAGGGGAACGAAAAACTGTTTTTT.

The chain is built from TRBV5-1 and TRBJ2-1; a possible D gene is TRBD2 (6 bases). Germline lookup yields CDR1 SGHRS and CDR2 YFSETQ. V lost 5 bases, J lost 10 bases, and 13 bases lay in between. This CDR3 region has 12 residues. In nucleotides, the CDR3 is TGCGCCAGCAGACCGGAGGGAGAAGAGCAGTTCTTC. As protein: CASRPEGEEQFF.

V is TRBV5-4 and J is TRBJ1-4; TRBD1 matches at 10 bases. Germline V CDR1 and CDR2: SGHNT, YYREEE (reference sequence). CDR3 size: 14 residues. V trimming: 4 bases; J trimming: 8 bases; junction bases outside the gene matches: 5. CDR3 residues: CASSGGTGEEKLFF. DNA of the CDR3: TGTGCCAGCAGCGGGGGGACAGGGGAAGAAAAACTGTTTTTT. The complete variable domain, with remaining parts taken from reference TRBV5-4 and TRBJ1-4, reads ETGVTQSPTHLIKTRGQQVTLRCSSQSGHNTVSWYQQALGQGPQFIFQYYREEENGRGNFPPRFSGLQFPNYSSELNVNALELDDSALYLCASSGGTGEEKLFFGSGTQLSVL.

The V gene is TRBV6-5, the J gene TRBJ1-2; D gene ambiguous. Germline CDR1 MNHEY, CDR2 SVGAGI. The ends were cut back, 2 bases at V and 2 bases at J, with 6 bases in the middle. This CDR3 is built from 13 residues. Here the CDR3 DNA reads TGTGCCAGCAGTTACGAGGACAACTATGGCTACACCTTC. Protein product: CASSYEDNYGYTF.

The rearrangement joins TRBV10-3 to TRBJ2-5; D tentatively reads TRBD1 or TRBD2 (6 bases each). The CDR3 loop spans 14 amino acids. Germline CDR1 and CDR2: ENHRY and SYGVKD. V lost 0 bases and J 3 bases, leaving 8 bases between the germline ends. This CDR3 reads CAISESRDKETQYF. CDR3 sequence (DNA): TGTGCCATCAGTGAGTCGCGGGACAAAGAGACCCAGTACTTC.

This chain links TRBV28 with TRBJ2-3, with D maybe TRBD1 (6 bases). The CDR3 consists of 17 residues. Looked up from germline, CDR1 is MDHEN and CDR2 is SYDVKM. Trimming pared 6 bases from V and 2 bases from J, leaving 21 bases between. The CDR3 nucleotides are TGTGCCAGCAGGGTGCGACAGGAGTTAAGATCCACAGATACGCAGTATTTT. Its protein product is CASRVRQELRSTDTQYF.

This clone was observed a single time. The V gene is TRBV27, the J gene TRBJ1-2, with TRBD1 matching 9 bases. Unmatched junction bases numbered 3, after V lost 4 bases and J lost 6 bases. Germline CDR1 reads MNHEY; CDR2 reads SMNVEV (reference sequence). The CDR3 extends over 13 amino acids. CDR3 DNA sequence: TGTGCCAGCAGTTCCCGGGACAGGGATGGCTACACCTTC. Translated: CASSSRDRDGYTF.

The CDR3 is CASSNPGLAGYEQYF. The CDR3 DNA reads TGTGCCAGTAGCAACCCCGGACTAGCCGGCTACGAGCAGTACTTC. The genes are TRBV19 and TRBJ2-7; 8 bases are shared with TRBD2. CDR3 length: 15 amino acids. Trimming took 6 bases from V and 3 from J; bases not matched to a gene: 10. The V gene's germline CDR1 is LNHDA and CDR2 SQIVND (reference sequence).

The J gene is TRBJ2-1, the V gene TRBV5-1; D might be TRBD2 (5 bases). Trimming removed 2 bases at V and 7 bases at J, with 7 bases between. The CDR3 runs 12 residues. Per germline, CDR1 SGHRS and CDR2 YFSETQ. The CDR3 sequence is CASSFPGNEQFF. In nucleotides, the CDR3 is TGCGCCAGCAGCTTCCCGGGGAATGAGCAGTTCTTC.

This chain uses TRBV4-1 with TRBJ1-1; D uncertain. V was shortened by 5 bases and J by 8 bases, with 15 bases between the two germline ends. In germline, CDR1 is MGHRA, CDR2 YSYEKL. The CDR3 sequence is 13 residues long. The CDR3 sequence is CASSEAGYREAFF. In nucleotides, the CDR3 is TGCGCCAGCAGCGAAGCGGGCTACAGAGAAGCTTTCTTT.

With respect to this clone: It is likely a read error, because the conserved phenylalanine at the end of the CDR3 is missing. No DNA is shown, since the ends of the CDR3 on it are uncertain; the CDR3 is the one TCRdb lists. The CDR3 sequence: CASSSQGGFIL. This chain connects TRBV28 to TRBJ2-7; the table's D call, TRBD1, has no DNA check behind it. The CDR3 contains 11 residues when both ends are counted. The germline gives CDR1 MDHEN, CDR2 SYDVKM.

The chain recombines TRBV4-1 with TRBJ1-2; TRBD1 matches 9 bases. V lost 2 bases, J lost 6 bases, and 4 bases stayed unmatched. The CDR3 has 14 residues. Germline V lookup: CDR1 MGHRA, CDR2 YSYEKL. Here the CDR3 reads CASSQPRTGDGYTF. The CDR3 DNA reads TGCGCCAGCAGCCAACCCCGGACAGGGGATGGCTACACCTTC.

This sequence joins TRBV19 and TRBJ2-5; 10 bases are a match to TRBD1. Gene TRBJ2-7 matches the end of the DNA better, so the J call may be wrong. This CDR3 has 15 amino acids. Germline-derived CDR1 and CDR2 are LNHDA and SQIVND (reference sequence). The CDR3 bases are TGTGCCAGTAGTAGGGACAGGGGATTCCCCTACGAGCAGTACTTC. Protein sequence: CASSRDRGFPYEQYF.

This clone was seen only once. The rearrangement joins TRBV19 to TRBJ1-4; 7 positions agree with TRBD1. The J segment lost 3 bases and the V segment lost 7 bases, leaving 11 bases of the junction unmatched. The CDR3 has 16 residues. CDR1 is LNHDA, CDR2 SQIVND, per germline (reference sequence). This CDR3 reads CASKRTGTLANEKLFF. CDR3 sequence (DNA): TGTGCCAGTAAGCGGACAGGCACTTTAGCTAATGAAAAACTGTTTTTT.

The CDR3 is CASSPHTSGGNEQFF. DNA for the CDR3: TGTGCCAGCAGCCCACACACTAGCGGGGGCAATGAGCAGTTCTTC. The chain combines TRBV7-2 with TRBJ2-1; 11 bases are a match to TRBD2. The V and J ends lost 5 bases and 6 bases, in that order; junction bases with no gene match: 6. CDR1 and CDR2 from the germline V gene are SGHTA and FQGNSA. CDR3 length equals 15 residues.

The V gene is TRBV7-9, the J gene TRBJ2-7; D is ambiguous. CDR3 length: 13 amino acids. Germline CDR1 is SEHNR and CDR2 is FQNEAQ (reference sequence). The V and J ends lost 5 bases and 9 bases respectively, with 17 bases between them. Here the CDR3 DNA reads TGTGCCAGCAGCCCGCACGCCGGCTTGGGGCAGTACTTC. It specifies CASSPHAGLGQYF.

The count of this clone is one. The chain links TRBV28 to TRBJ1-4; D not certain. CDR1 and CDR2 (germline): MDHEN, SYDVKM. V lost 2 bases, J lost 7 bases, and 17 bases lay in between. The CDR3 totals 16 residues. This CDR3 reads CASSLPLQHLGEKLFF. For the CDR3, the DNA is TGTGCCAGCAGTTTACCCTTGCAGCACCTGGGTGAAAAACTGTTTTTT.

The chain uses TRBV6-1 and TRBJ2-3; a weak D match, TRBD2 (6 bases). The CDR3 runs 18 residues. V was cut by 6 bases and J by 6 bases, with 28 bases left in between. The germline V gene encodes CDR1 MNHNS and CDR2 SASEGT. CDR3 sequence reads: CASREYHWTGGPGDTQYF. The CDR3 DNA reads TGTGCCAGCAGAGAATATCACTGGACCGGAGGGCCAGGGGATACGCAGTATTTT.

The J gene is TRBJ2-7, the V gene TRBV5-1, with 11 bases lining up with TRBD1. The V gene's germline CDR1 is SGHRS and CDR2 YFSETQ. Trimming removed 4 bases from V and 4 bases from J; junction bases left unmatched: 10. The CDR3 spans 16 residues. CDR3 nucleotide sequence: TGCGCCAGCAGCCCCTCGGGACAGGGGGATAAATACGAGCAGTACTTC. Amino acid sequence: CASSPSGQGDKYEQYF.